Below, one T cell receptor (beta chain) is given with its context. This sample stems from a study of shared clonotypes between healthy human individuals. Study details: Donors consisted of two women and a few men between 18 and 49.

TCRdb keeps only in-frame clones here, not all; method: immunoSEQ multiplex PCR. The table shows about 480,000 clones, with over 60% occurring only once. Donors were healthy HIV-negative adults without recently reported acute infections or vaccinations. Germline loops: CDR1 MNHEY, CDR2 SVGAGI. Unmatched junction bases numbered 1, after V lost 8 bases and J lost 1 base. There are 13 residues in the CDR3. The specimen was PBMCs. The chain joins TRBV6-5 to TRBJ2-3; 9 bases match TRBD1. The source is a woman aged 40 to 50 in good health. Some clones in this sample may be carry-over from other donors' samples. CDR3 amino acids: CASRTGGTDTQYF. CDR3 DNA: TGTGCCAGCCGGACAGGGGGCACAGATACGCAGTATTTT.